These 17 T cell receptor beta chains share one sample of origin, sequenced in a study of control samples from healthy donors and cancer patients. Generated by immunoSEQ multiplex PCR, the TCRdb table keeps only in-frame clones and is missing some. Altogether roughly 80,000 clones are present, around nine tenths being singletons, with the ten largest covering under 2%. Sequencing was done on a sample of PBMCs. The receptors were gathered from a woman aged 60 to 75 with head and neck cancer.

The chain carries TRBV12-3 or TRBV12-4 and TRBJ2-3; tentatively, D is TRBD1 (5 bases). Trimming stripped 3 bases from V and 2 bases from J, with 6 bases between. This CDR3 contains 13 residues. The CDR3 nucleotides are TGTGCCAGCAGTTTCAGGGACACAGATACGCAGTATTTT. Translation gives CASSFRDTDTQYF.

The CDR3 reads CASSELGTGVSQPQHF. CDR3 sequence (DNA): TGTGCCAGCAGCGAGCTCGGGACAGGGGTCAGCCAGCCCCAGCATTTT. The rearrangement joins TRBV7-8 to TRBJ1-5; 10 positions agree with TRBD1. Trimming at V came to 5 bases and at J to 7 bases, leaving 11 bases not matched to a gene. The CDR3 is 16 residues long. The germline CDR1 and CDR2 sequences are SGHVS and FQNEAQ.

This chain uses TRBV2 with TRBJ1-4; no firm D call. CDR1 is SNHLY and CDR2 is FYNNEI in the germline V gene. The CDR3 sequence is 15 residues long. The V and J ends lost 4 bases and 3 bases respectively, with 12 bases between them. CDR3 DNA: TGTGCCAGCAGTGCATCGGGGTTAGCTAATGAAAAACTGTTTTTT. Its translation is CASSASGLANEKLFF.

The J gene is TRBJ2-5, the V gene TRBV19; D may be TRBD2 (7 bases). The CDR3 sequence is 14 residues long. Germline V CDR1 and CDR2: LNHDA, SQIVND (reference sequence). With 3 bases removed from V and 5 bases from J, the gap between germline ends came to 13 bases. This chain's CDR3 is CASSIGGGKETQYF. The CDR3 DNA is TGTGCCAGTAGTATCGGCGGGGGCAAGGAGACCCAGTACTTC.

This clone has a single count. This chain joins TRBV7-2 and TRBJ2-3; TRBD2 agrees at 7 bases. This CDR3 spans 18 amino acids. CDR1 and CDR2 from the germline V gene are SGHTA and FQGNSA. Losses at the gene ends were 3 bases for V and 3 bases for J; bases not matched to a gene: 15. CDR3 nucleotides: TGTGCCAGCAGCTTCCAGACTAGCAAAGGAGGGCTGACAGATACGCAGTATTTT. Translating it yields CASSFQTSKGGLTDTQYF.

The chain has TRBV7-9 and TRBJ2-5, with TRBD2 identical over 8 bases. The length of the CDR3 is 15 residues. Trimming took 4 bases from V and 0 from J; bases not matched to a gene: 4. The germline CDR1 and CDR2 sequences are SEHNR and FQNEAQ (reference sequence). In nucleotides, the CDR3 is TGTGCCAGCAGCTCCCAGCGGGAGTACCAAGAGACCCAGTACTTC. Its protein product is CASSSQREYQETQYF. The full variable domain, its missing parts supplied by reference TRBV7-9 and TRBJ2-5, is DTGVSQNPRHKITKRGQNVTFRCDPISEHNRLYWYRQTLGQGPEFLTYFQNEAQLEKSRLLSDRFSAERPKGSFSTLEIQRTEQGDSAMYLCASSSQREYQETQYFGPGTRLLVL.

The chain joins TRBV5-6 to TRBJ2-7; D might be TRBD2 (5 bases). CDR1 SGHDT and CDR2 YYEEEE come from the germline V gene. There are 13 residues in the CDR3. V dropped 0 bases and J dropped 2 bases, with 6 bases sitting between them. This CDR3 is CASSLGRTYEQYF. The CDR3 region has the DNA TGTGCCAGCAGCTTGGGGAGGACCTACGAGCAGTACTTC.

This chain connects TRBV6-5 to TRBJ1-4, with 12 bases that match TRBD1. This CDR3 region has 14 residues. J was trimmed by 8 bases and V by 2 bases; bases with no gene match: 0. The germline V gene has CDR1 MNHEY and CDR2 SVGAGI. In DNA form, the CDR3 reads TGTGCCAGCAGTTACGGGACAGGGGGCGAAAAACTGTTTTTT. Amino acids: CASSYGTGGEKLFF.

The chain links TRBV29-1 to TRBJ2-5, with TRBD2 identical over 12 bases. The junction had 12 bases not matched to a gene; V was cut back by 6 bases and J by 4 bases. Germline V gives CDR1 SQVTM, CDR2 ANQGSEA. This CDR3 comprises 16 residues. CDR3: CSVAGTSGSGGETQYF. Written as DNA, the CDR3 is TGCAGCGTGGCCGGGACTAGCGGGTCCGGAGGAGAGACCCAGTACTTC.

The chain joins TRBV3-1 (or the pseudogene TRBV3-2) to TRBJ2-2; possible D gene TRBD1, 7 bases. The V end was cut by 8 bases, the J end by 1 base, with 20 bases between. The CDR3 is 17 residues long. The germline CDR1 and CDR2 sequences are LGHDT and YNNKEL (reference sequence). The CDR3 spells CASCRSRGDRNTGELFF. In DNA form, the CDR3 reads TGTGCCAGCTGCCGGTCCCGCGGGGACAGGAACACCGGGGAGCTGTTTTTT.

V gene TRBV14 combines with J gene TRBJ2-3, with D uncertain. Germline CDR1 reads SGHDN; CDR2 reads FVKESK. There are 13 residues in the CDR3. V was trimmed by 1 base and J by 5 bases, leaving 7 bases between them. CDR3 DNA: TGTGCCAGCAGCCAAGTCGGTGTAGATACGCAGTATTTT. Its protein product is CASSQVGVDTQYF.

The chain couples TRBV7-3 to TRBJ2-5, with D perhaps TRBD2 (6 bases). CDR1 is SGHTA and CDR2 is FQGTGA in the germline V gene. The CDR3 totals 15 residues. Deletions cut 1 base from V and 4 bases from J, with 13 bases between. CDR3 nucleotides: TGTGCCAGCAGCTTAAAACGGGGGATTGGAGAGACCCAGTACTTC. This encodes CASSLKRGIGETQYF.

This clone occurred once. This rearrangement joins TRBV11-1 to TRBJ2-1; possibly TRBD1 or TRBD2 for D (5 bases each). CDR3 length: 15 amino acids. V lost 7 bases to trimming and J lost 2 bases, with 15 bases between them. CDR1 and CDR2 from the germline V gene are SGHAT and FQDESV (reference sequence). CDR3 sequence (DNA): TGTGCCAGCACCCTGGACGGGGCCACCTACAATGAGCAGTTCTTC. This encodes CASTLDGATYNEQFF.

J is TRBJ2-7 and V is TRBV7-9, with 9 bases matching TRBD2. The CDR3 totals 16 residues. Germline trimming cut 1 base from V and 2 bases from J; bases unmatched to any gene: 6. CDR1 and CDR2 from the germline V gene are SEHNR and FQNEAQ (reference sequence). The CDR3 region has the DNA TGTGCCAGCAGCTTAGATAGCGGGAGTTACACCTACGAGCAGTACTTC. Protein sequence: CASSLDSGSYTYEQYF.

The chain links TRBV7-2 to TRBJ2-2, with D perhaps TRBD1 (5 bases). Trimming pared 1 base from V and 4 bases from J, leaving 16 bases between. Germline V lookup: CDR1 SGHTA, CDR2 FQGNSA. The CDR3 covers 17 residues. CDR3 in DNA: TGTGCCAGCAGCTTAGGTCGGCAGGGTGATCGCACCGGGGAGCTGTTTTTT. Protein: CASSLGRQGDRTGELFF. Using reference TRBV7-2 and TRBJ2-2 for the parts outside the CDR3, the full variable domain is GAGVSQSPSNKVTEKGKDVELRCDPISGHTALYWYRQSLGQGLEFLIYFQGNSAPDKSGLPSDRFSAERTGGSVSTLTIQRTQQEDSAVYLCASSLGRQGDRTGELFFGEGSRLTVL.

The V and J genes are TRBV5-1 and TRBJ2-7; D is possibly TRBD1 or TRBD2 (5 bases each). Germline V gives CDR1 SGHRS, CDR2 YFSETQ. CDR3 length: 14 residues. Trimming stripped 4 bases from V and 2 bases from J, with 13 bases between. The CDR3 protein is CASSLGPGPYEQYF. The CDR3, as DNA: TGCGCCAGCAGCCTGGGACCGGGCCCCTACGAGCAGTACTTC. Supplemented by reference TRBV5-1 and TRBJ2-7, the full variable domain reads KAGVTQTPRYLIKTRGQQVTLSCSPISGHRSVSWYQQTPGQGLQFLFEYFSETQRNKGNFPGRFSGRQFSNSRSEMNVSTLELGDSALYLCASSLGPGPYEQYFGPGTRLTVT.

This clone has only a few counts. This rearrangement joins TRBV29-1 to TRBJ2-1; D gene ambiguous. The V gene's germline CDR1 is SQVTM and CDR2 ANQGSEA. The CDR3 consists of 15 residues. The V end was cut by 0 bases, the J end by 1 base, with 10 bases between. The CDR3 sequence: CSVEDDSLSYNEQFF. As DNA, the CDR3 is TGCAGCGTTGAAGATGACTCCCTTTCCTACAATGAGCAGTTCTTC.